Listed here are 10 T cell receptor beta chains from one sample, sequenced in a study of cytomegalovirus exposure and HLA in healthy donors. It was with 60 Vbeta and 13 Jbeta primers that the PCR ran. TCRdb's table, derived via immunoSEQ multiplex PCR, lists solely in-frame clones and lacks some. The table has 160,000 or so clones, around 78% seen once. The specimen was PBMCs. The receptor source for this set is a woman aged 40 to 50 in good health and CMV-seronegative.

Comments on this clone: The same CDR3 can be traced to other DNA sequences in this sample. V gene TRBV5-1 combines with J gene TRBJ2-7; possibly TRBD2 for D (5 bases). Germline V lookup: CDR1 SGHRS, CDR2 YFSETQ. The CDR3 has 15 amino acids. V shed 0 bases and J shed 2 bases, with 12 bases lying between them. The CDR3 is CASSLEAGSTYEQYF. CDR3 coding DNA: TGCGCCAGCAGCTTGGAGGCGGGTTCGACCTACGAGCAGTACTTC.

V gene TRBV2 combines with J gene TRBJ1-5, with TRBD1 matching over 9 bases. The germline CDR1 and CDR2 sequences are SNHLY and FYNNEI. The CDR3 is 13 amino acids. V was clipped by 7 bases and J by 4 bases; unmatched bases: 2. CDR3 amino acids: CASTGTGNQPQHF. Written as DNA, the CDR3 is TGTGCCAGCACCGGGACAGGGAATCAGCCCCAGCATTTT.

This chain joins TRBV10-3 and TRBJ2-7; 7 bases line up with TRBD1. The V and J ends lost 0 bases and 3 bases, in that order; junction bases with no gene match: 5. The CDR3 covers 15 residues. CDR1 and CDR2 from the germline V gene are ENHRY and SYGVKD. CDR3 protein: CAISESRGGGYEQYF. The CDR3, as DNA: TGTGCCATCAGTGAGTCGAGAGGGGGCGGCTACGAGCAGTACTTC.

The rearrangement joins TRBV18 to TRBJ2-5; D unresolved. Trimming removed 2 bases at V and 5 bases at J, with 9 bases between. The CDR3 loop spans 13 amino acids. The germline CDR1 and CDR2 sequences are KGHSH and LQKENI. CDR3 nucleotides: TGTGCCAGCTCACCAAGAGGCTCGGAGACCCAGTACTTC. Amino acid sequence: CASSPRGSETQYF.

The gene calls are TRBV7-9 and TRBJ2-7; 9 bases are a match to TRBD1. CDR3 length equals 19 residues. Germline assignment: CDR1 SEHNR and CDR2 FQNEAQ (reference sequence). J was trimmed by 4 bases and V by 6 bases; bases with no gene match: 22. The DNA of the CDR3 is TGTGCCAGCAGTTTTCCGGACAGGGGTAAACCTTCGGATCGGTACGAGCAGTACTTC. This codes for CASSFPDRGKPSDRYEQYF.

The rearrangement uses TRBV6-6 and TRBJ2-1; TRBD1 aligns across 9 bases. In germline, CDR1 is MNHNY, CDR2 SVGAGI (reference sequence). The CDR3 extends over 15 amino acids. The V segment lost 8 bases and the J segment 4 bases; nucleotides outside the gene matches: 9. The CDR3 spells CASHRGQGAYNEQFF. The CDR3 DNA follows: TGTGCCAGCCATAGGGGACAGGGTGCTTACAATGAGCAGTTCTTC.

This clone was seen a few times. This rearrangement joins TRBV5-1 to TRBJ2-5, with D perhaps matching TRBD2 (6 bases). Germline V gene sequence: CDR1 SGHRS, CDR2 YFSETQ. The CDR3 spans 12 residues. V dropped 7 bases and J dropped 5 bases, with 12 bases sitting between them. This CDR3 is CASRGSGETQYF. The DNA of the CDR3 is TGCGCCAGCCGGGGGTCCGGGGAGACCCAGTACTTC.

This sequence joins TRBV5-4 and TRBJ2-1; the match to TRBD2 covers 8 bases. The germline CDR1 and CDR2 sequences are SGHNT and YYREEE (reference sequence). The CDR3 contains 16 residues. V was clipped by 2 bases and J by 0 bases; unmatched bases: 4. This chain's CDR3 is CASSFVAGSSYNEQFF. For the CDR3, the DNA is TGTGCCAGCAGCTTCGTAGCGGGAAGCTCCTACAATGAGCAGTTCTTC.

On this clone itself: The same CDR3 arises from other DNA sequences in this sample as well. V is TRBV27 and J is TRBJ1-2; D unclear. Deletions cut 2 bases from V and 1 base from J, with 5 bases between. There are 13 residues in the CDR3. The germline V gene encodes CDR1 MNHEY and CDR2 SMNVEV (reference sequence). CDR3 nucleotide sequence: TGTGCCAGCAGTTTAAGAGTTAACTATGGCTACACCTTC. Translation: CASSLRVNYGYTF.

This rearrangement joins TRBV18 to TRBJ1-1; TRBD1 aligns across 9 bases. The CDR3 runs to 14 residues. After removal of 2 bases from V and 9 bases from J, the junction contained 7 bases not matched to a gene. Germline values: CDR1 KGHSH, CDR2 LQKENI. In nucleotides, the CDR3 is TGTGCCAGCTCACCATCGGACAGGGGAGGGAAAGCTTTCTTT. Its translation: CASSPSDRGGKAFF.